A selection of T cell receptor beta chains follows, all from one sample in a study of blood T cell repertoires in COVID-19. The protocol was immunoSEQ multiplex PCR, while the TCRdb copy is restricted to in-frame clones and leaves out a portion. The data hold approximately 200,000 clones, with about 81% observed a single time. Source material: peripheral blood. The source is a woman of 80 years or more with COVID-19, enrolled during active disease. Both conserved end residues are part of each CDR3. Each record gives: V gene, clone size, J gene, D gene, CDR3 protein, CDR3 DNA. The D gene is left open where the match is weak. The size field is filled for only some rows; it gives once, few, many or a size class.

>TRBV5-6|NA|TRBJ1-2|TRBD1
CASSRQGGSGHYGYTF
TGTGCCAGCAGCAGGCAGGGGGGATCGGGCCACTATGGCTACACCTTC
>TRBV5-1|NA|TRBJ1-2|NA
CASRVASRNYGYTF
TGCGCCAGCAGAGTGGCCAGCAGGAACTATGGCTACACCTTC
>TRBV4-1|NA|TRBJ2-2|TRBD2
CASSQDTLAGGPSGELFF
TGCGCCAGCAGCCAAGATACCCTAGCGGGAGGGCCATCCGGGGAGCTGTTTTTT
>TRBV2|once|TRBJ2-7|TRBD2
CASSPGGSYEQYF
TGTGCCAGCAGCCCCGGGGGGTCCTACGAGCAGTACTTC
>TRBV3-1/TRBV3-2|NA|TRBJ2-1|NA
CASSQFGQNSYNEQFF
TGTGCCAGCAGCCAGTTCGGACAGAACTCCTACAATGAGCAGTTCTTC
>TRBV4-1|NA|TRBJ1-6|TRBD1
CASSPGTGASPLHF
TGCGCCAGCAGCCCAGGGACAGGGGCTTCACCCCTCCACTTT
>TRBV5-1|NA|TRBJ2-3|TRBD1
CASSLGTGEPDTQYF
TGCGCCAGCAGCTTGGGGACAGGGGAACCAGATACGCAGTATTTT
>TRBV27|NA|TRBJ1-2|TRBD1
CASSSTGAMNGYTF
TGTGCCAGCAGTTCTACAGGGGCCATGAATGGCTACACCTTC
>TRBV13|NA|TRBJ1-2|TRBD1
CASSRRPGGYGYTF
TGTGCCAGCAGCAGGAGGCCAGGGGGCTATGGCTACACCTTC
>TRBV7-8|medium-sized|TRBJ1-3|NA
CASSFDSTGNTIYF
TGTGCCAGCAGCTTTGACAGTACAGGAAACACCATATATTTT
>TRBV19|NA|TRBJ1-1|NA
CASSIGRGLLDTEAFF
TGTGCCAGTAGTATAGGGCGTGGGCTGTTGGACACTGAAGCTTTCTTT
>TRBV28|NA|TRBJ2-7|NA
CASSFSYEQYF
TGTGCCAGCAGTTTTTCTTACGAGCAGTACTTC
>TRBV6-2/TRBV6-3|NA|TRBJ1-4|TRBD1
CASSPEGQVHEKLFF
TGTGCCAGCAGCCCCGAGGGACAGGTACATGAAAAACTGTTTTTT
>TRBV7-6|NA|TRBJ1-5|NA
CASSLHRNQPQHF
TGTGCCAGCAGCTTACACAGAAATCAGCCCCAGCATTTT
>TRBV12-3/TRBV12-4|NA|TRBJ1-2|TRBD1
CASTPGTGIGYTF
TGTGCCAGCACCCCGGGGACAGGGATTGGCTACACCTTC